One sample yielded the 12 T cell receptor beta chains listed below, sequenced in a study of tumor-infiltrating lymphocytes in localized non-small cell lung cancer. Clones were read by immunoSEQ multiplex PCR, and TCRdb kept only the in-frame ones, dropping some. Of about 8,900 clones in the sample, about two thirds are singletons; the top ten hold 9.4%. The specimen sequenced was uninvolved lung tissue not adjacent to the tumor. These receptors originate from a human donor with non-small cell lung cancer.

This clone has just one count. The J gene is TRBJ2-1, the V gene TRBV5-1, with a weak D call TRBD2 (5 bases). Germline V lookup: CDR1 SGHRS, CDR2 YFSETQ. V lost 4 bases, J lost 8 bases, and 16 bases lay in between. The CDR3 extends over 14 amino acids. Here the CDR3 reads CASSPSGLVDEQFF. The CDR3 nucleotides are TGCGCCAGCAGCCCCTCGGGGTTAGTGGATGAGCAGTTCTTC.

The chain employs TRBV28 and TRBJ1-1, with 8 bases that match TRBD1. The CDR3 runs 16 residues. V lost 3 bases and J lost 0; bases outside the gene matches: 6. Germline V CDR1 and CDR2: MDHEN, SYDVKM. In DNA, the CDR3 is TGTGCCAGCAGTTTCAGGGGGCGCTCTTTGAACACTGAAGCTTTCTTT. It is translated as CASSFRGRSLNTEAFF.

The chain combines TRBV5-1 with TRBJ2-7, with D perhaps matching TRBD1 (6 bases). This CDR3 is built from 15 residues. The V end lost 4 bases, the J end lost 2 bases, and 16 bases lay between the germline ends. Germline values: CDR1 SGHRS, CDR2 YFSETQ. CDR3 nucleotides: TGCGCCAGCAGCGACCCCACAGGGAATCCCTACGAGCAGTACTTC. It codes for CASSDPTGNPYEQYF.

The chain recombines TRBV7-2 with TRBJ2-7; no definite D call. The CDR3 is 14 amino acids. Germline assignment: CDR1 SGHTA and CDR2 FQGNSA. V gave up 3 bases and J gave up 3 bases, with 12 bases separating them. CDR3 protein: CASSFGPVNYEQYF. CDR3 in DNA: TGTGCCAGCAGCTTTGGGCCAGTGAACTACGAGCAGTACTTC.

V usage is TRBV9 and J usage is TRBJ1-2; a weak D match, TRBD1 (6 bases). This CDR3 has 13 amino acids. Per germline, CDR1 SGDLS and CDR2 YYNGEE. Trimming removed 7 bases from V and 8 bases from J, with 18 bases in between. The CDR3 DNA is TGTGCCAGCCGACCAGCGGGGGGCGGCGGCTACACCTTC. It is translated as CASRPAGGGGYTF.

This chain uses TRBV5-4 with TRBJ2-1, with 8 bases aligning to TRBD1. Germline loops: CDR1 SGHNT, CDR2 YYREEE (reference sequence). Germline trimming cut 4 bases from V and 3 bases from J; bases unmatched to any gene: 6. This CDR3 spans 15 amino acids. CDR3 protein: CASSPWGQDYNEQFF. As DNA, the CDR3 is TGTGCCAGCAGCCCCTGGGGACAGGACTACAATGAGCAGTTCTTC.

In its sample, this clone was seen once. CDR3 residues: CSGKQGGGSTEAFF. The CDR3 bases are TGCAGCGGGAAACAGGGGGGAGGGAGCACTGAAGCTTTCTTT. The chain carries TRBV29-1 and TRBJ1-1, with TRBD1 matching 8 bases. The CDR3 runs 14 residues. Germline CDR1 and CDR2: SQVTM and ANQGSEA. J was trimmed by 4 bases and V by 7 bases; bases with no gene match: 11.

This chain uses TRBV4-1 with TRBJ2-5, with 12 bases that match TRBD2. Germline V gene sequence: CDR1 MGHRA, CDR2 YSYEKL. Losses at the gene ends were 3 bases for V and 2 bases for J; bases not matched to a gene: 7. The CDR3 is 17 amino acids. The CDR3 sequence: CASSQETSGSRQETQYF. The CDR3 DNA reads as TGCGCCAGCAGCCAGGAGACTAGCGGGAGTCGGCAAGAGACCCAGTACTTC.

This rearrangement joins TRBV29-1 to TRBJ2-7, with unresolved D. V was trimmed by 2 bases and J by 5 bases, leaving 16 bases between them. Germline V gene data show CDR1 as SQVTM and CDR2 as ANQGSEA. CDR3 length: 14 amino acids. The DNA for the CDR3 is TGCAGCGTTGAAACTTACTCCGGACGCGACGAGCAGTACTTC. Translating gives CSVETYSGRDEQYF.

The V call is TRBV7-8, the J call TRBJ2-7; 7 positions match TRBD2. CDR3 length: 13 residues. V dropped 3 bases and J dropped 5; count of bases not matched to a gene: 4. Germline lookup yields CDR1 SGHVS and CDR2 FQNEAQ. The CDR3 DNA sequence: TGTGCCAGCAGCTTGGCGGGAGTCAACGAGCAGTACTTC. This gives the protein CASSLAGVNEQYF.

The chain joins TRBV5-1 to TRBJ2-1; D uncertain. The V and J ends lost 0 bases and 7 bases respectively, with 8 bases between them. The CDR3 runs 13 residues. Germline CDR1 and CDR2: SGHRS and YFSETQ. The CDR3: CASSLVEPNEQFF. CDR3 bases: TGCGCCAGCAGCTTGGTGGAACCGAATGAGCAGTTCTTC.

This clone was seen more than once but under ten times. CDR3 nucleotide sequence: TGCGCCAGCAGCCTCGCCTTAGATCGGACAGATACGCAGTATTTT. Residues: CASSLALDRTDTQYF. This chain uses TRBV5-1 with TRBJ2-3, with unresolved D. Trimming took off 4 bases at V and 3 bases at J, with 15 bases between the two ends. Germline CDR1 and CDR2: SGHRS and YFSETQ. The CDR3 has 15 residues.